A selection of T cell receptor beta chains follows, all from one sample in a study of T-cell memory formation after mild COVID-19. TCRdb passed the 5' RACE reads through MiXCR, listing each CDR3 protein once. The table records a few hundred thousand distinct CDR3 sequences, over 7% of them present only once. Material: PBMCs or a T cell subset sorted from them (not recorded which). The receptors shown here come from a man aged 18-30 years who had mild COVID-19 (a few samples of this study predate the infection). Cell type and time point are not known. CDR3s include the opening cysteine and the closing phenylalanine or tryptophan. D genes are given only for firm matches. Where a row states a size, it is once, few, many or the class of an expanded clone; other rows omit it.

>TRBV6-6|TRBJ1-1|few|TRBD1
CASSPSRGIGTEAFF
TGTGCCAGCAGCCCCTCCAGGGGGATAGGCACTGAAGCTTTCTTT
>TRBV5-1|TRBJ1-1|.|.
CASSMYQVGGTEAFF
TGCGCCAGCAGCATGTATCAGGTTGGGGGAACTGAAGCTTTCTTT
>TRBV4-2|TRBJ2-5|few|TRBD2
CASSQELAGGRVEETQYF
TGTGCCAGCAGCCAAGAACTAGCGGGGGGGCGGGTCGAAGAGACCCAGTACTTC
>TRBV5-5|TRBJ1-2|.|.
CASSLNSQGAYGYTF
TGTGCCAGCAGCCTAAACTCCCAGGGAGCCTATGGCTACACCTTC
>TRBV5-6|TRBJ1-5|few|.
CASSLGPPNSNQPQHF
TGTGCCAGCAGCTTGGGACCCCCAAATAGCAATCAGCCCCAGCATTTT
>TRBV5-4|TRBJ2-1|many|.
CASRPTDYNEQFF
TGTGCCAGCAGGCCCACCGACTACAATGAGCAGTTCTTC
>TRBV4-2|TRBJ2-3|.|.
CASSQEWGNTQYF
TGTGCCAGCAGCCAAGAATGGGGGAATACGCAGTATTTT
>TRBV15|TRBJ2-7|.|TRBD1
CATSREGQVSYEQYF
TGTGCCACCAGCAGGGAAGGACAGGTCTCCTACGAGCAGTACTTC
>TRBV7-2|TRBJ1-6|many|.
CASSLEAGIISPLHF
TGTGCCAGCAGCTTAGAGGCAGGGATAATATCACCCCTCCACTTT
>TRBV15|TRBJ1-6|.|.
CATSKPHNSPLHF
TGTGCCACCAGCAAACCTCATAATTCACCCCTCCACTTT
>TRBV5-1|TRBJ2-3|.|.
CASSFLDTSTDTQYF
TGCGCCAGCAGCTTCCTGGACACTAGCACAGATACGCAGTATTTT
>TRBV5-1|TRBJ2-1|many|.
CASSLDFDEQFF
TGCGCCAGCAGCTTGGATTTCGATGAGCAGTTCTTC
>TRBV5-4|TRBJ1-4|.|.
CASSSAGATNEKLFF
TGTGCCAGCAGCTCCGCGGGTGCAACTAATGAAAAACTGTTTTTT
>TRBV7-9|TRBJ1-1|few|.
CASSSTPERRTEAFF
TGTGCCAGCAGCTCGACCCCGGAGAGAAGGACTGAAGCTTTCTTT
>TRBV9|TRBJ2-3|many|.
CASSGESTDTQYF
TGTGCCAGCAGCGGCGAGTCCACAGATACGCAGTATTTT
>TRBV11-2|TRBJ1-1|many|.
CASSLEEVNPGTEAFF
TGTGCCAGCAGCTTAGAGGAAGTCAACCCGGGGACTGAAGCTTTCTTT
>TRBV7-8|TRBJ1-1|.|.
CASTLSGVDTEAFF
TGTGCCAGCACCCTATCGGGGGTCGACACTGAAGCTTTCTTT
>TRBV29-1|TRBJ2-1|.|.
CSVLDSWYEQFF
TGCAGCGTCCTGGACAGCTGGTATGAGCAGTTCTTC
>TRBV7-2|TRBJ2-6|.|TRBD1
CASSSRTGGLDVLTF
TGTGCCAGCAGCTCGCGGACAGGGGGGCTTGACGTCCTGACTTTC
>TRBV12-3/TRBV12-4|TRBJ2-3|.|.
CASSLVRPPADTQYF
TGTGCCAGCAGTTTGGTTCGGCCCCCCGCAGATACGCAGTATTTT
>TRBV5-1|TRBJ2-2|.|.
CASSFMGNPNTGELFF
TGCGCCAGCAGCTTCATGGGGAATCCGAACACCGGGGAGCTGTTTTTT
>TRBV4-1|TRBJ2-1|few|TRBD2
CASSPRGAGGAYNEQFF
TGCGCCAGCAGCCCCCGGGGAGCGGGGGGGGCCTACAATGAGCAGTTCTTC
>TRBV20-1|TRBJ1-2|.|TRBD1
CSATGQGDGYTF
TGCAGTGCGACAGGACAGGGGGATGGCTACACCTTC
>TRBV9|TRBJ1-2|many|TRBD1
CASSATGEVGYTF
TGTGCCAGCAGCGCTACAGGGGAGGTTGGCTACACCTTC
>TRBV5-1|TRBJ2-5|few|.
CASSWGAGPLSETQYF
TGCGCCAGCAGCTGGGGGGCAGGACCCCTGAGTGAGACCCAGTACTTC
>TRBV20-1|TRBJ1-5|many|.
CSASQGRGRQPQHF
TGCAGTGCTAGTCAGGGCAGAGGGCGTCAGCCCCAGCATTTT
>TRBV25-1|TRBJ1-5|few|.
CASSEGRGWDQPQHF
TGTGCCAGCAGTGAGGGGAGGGGCTGGGATCAGCCCCAGCATTTT
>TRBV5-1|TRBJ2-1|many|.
CASLSGEFSDNEQFF
TGCGCCAGCCTATCGGGGGAGTTCAGCGATAATGAGCAGTTCTTC
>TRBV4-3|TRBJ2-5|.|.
CASSQDWRETQYF
TGCGCCAGCAGCCAAGATTGGCGGGAGACCCAGTACTTC
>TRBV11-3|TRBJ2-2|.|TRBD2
CASSRTSGSGELFF
TGTGCCAGCAGCCGGACTAGTGGGTCCGGGGAGCTGTTTTTT
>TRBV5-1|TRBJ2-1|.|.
CASSLEPSGGEQFF
TGCGCCAGCAGCTTGGAACCCAGCGGCGGTGAGCAGTTCTTC
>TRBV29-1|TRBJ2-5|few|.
CSEKSGDQETQYF
TGCAGCGAAAAATCGGGGGACCAAGAGACCCAGTACTTC
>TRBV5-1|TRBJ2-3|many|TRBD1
CASSLEGARADTQYF
TGCGCCAGCAGCTTGGAGGGGGCGAGGGCAGATACGCAGTATTTT
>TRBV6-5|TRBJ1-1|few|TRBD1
CASSQQGASEAFF
TGTGCCAGCAGTCAACAGGGGGCTTCTGAAGCTTTCTTT
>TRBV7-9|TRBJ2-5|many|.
CASSLVGLGGETQYF
TGTGCCAGCAGCTTAGTGGGACTGGGGGGCGAGACCCAGTACTTC
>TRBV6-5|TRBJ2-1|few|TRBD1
CASSYTGQGIHEQFF
TGTGCCAGCAGTTACACGGGACAGGGGATCCATGAGCAGTTCTTC
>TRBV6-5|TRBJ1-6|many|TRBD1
CASSFRTGGPNSPLHF
TGTGCCAGCAGTTTCAGGACAGGGGGCCCTAATTCACCCCTCCACTTT
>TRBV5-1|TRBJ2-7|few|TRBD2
CASSLGLAVEQYF
TGCGCCAGCAGCTTGGGACTAGCCGTCGAGCAGTACTTC
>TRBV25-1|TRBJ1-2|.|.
CASSIAPAGYTF
TGTGCCAGCAGTATCGCCCCGGCGGGCTACACCTTC
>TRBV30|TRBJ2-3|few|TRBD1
CAWGTGGKDTQYF
TGTGCCTGGGGGACAGGGGGCAAAGATACGCAGTATTTT